These T cell receptor beta chains were read from a single sample in a study of blood T cells in healthy people across ages. TCRdb re-derived calls from the 5' RACE reads in MiXCR, one entry per CDR3 protein. Counted here are about a million distinct CDR3 sequences, roughly two fifths occurring once; the ten biggest clones make up roughly 14%. The sequencing input was blood. The receptors shown here come from a man younger than 35 in good health. Each CDR3 is given with its conserved first and last residue. D genes are given only for firm matches. A clone size is listed for some rows: how often the clone was seen (once, few, many), or a class if it is expanded.

CDR3 protein | CDR3 DNA | clone size | J gene | V gene | D gene
CASRNSLYGYTF | TGTGCCAGCAGAAACTCCCTCTATGGCTACACCTTC | few | TRBJ1-2 | TRBV6-2/TRBV6-3 | .
CSARDLVRDYVWAQYF | TGCAGTGCTAGAGATCTGGTCAGGGACTATGTGTGGGCCCAGTACTTC | few | TRBJ2-7 | TRBV20-1 | TRBD2
CASNIARGRTDTQYF | TGTGCCAGCAACATAGCCCGGGGACGCACAGATACGCAGTATTTT | . | TRBJ2-3 | TRBV7-9 | .
CAISERGAYNEQFF | TGTGCCATCAGTGAGCGGGGGGCCTACAATGAGCAGTTCTTC | . | TRBJ2-1 | TRBV10-3 | TRBD2
CASREFSLYGYTF | TGTGCCAGCAGGGAGTTCTCCCTCTATGGCTACACCTTC | few | TRBJ1-2 | TRBV2 | .
CASSASHRGDTQYF | TGTGCCAGCAGTGCATCCCACAGGGGAGATACGCAGTATTTT | . | TRBJ2-3 | TRBV6-2/TRBV6-3 | TRBD1
CASSLERPGNTGELFF | TGTGCCAGCAGTTTAGAGAGGCCCGGGAACACCGGGGAGCTGTTTTTT | few | TRBJ2-2 | TRBV12-3/TRBV12-4 | .
CASSGGHRATEAFF | TGTGCCAGCAGCGGAGGTCACAGGGCCACTGAAGCTTTCTTT | few | TRBJ1-1 | TRBV9 | .
CASSRWDSNEKLFF | TGTGCCAGCAGCCGGTGGGACAGCAATGAAAAACTGTTTTTT | . | TRBJ1-4 | TRBV6-5 | TRBD1
CSASKAGTDTQYF | TGCAGTGCTAGTAAGGCAGGAACAGATACGCAGTATTTT | few | TRBJ2-3 | TRBV20-1 | .
CASSFGLSRGIIKANYGYTF | TGTGCCAGCAGCTTCGGACTTTCACGGGGCATCATAAAAGCTAACTATGGCTACACCTTC | . | TRBJ1-2 | TRBV7-9 | .
CASRIRETQYF | TGTGCCAGCAGGATTAGGGAGACCCAGTACTTC | few | TRBJ2-5 | TRBV6-6 | .
CAISEGTGGLETQYF | TGTGCCATCAGTGAAGGGACAGGGGGCCTTGAGACCCAGTACTTC | . | TRBJ2-5 | TRBV10-3 | TRBD1
CASFEGGGISSPLHF | TGTGCCAGCTTCGAGGGAGGGGGGATTAGTTCACCCCTCCACTTT | . | TRBJ1-6 | TRBV6-2/TRBV6-3 | .
CASSSSTGRTDTQYF | TGTGCCAGCAGTTCATCGACAGGGCGCACAGATACGCAGTATTTT | few | TRBJ2-3 | TRBV27 | TRBD1
CASSRTDAQYF | TGTGCCAGCAGCCGGACAGATGCGCAGTATTTT | . | TRBJ2-3 | TRBV7-9 | .
CSAGRAMNTEAFF | TGCAGTGCGGGGAGGGCAATGAACACTGAAGCTTTCTTT | . | TRBJ1-1 | TRBV20-1 | .
CASSQEDGDYGYTF | TGCGCCAGCAGCCAAGAAGACGGTGACTATGGCTACACCTTC | . | TRBJ1-2 | TRBV4-3 | .
CTSSLVGTGEKLAKNIQYF | TGTACCAGCAGCTTAGTCGGGACAGGGGAGAAACTAGCCAAAAACATTCAGTACTTC | . | TRBJ2-4 | TRBV7-2 | TRBD1
CASSQTTGPSGANVLTF | TGTGCCAGCAGCCAGACTACAGGGCCCTCTGGGGCCAACGTCCTGACTTTC | . | TRBJ2-6 | TRBV4-2 | .
CASSSTLAGAYNEQFF | TGTGCCAGCAGCTCCACTTTAGCGGGGGCCTACAATGAGCAGTTCTTC | many | TRBJ2-1 | TRBV7-7 | TRBD2
CASSAGTTSGVGDTQYF | TGTGCCAGCAGCGCTGGGACGACTAGCGGGGTTGGAGATACGCAGTATTTT | . | TRBJ2-3 | TRBV9 | TRBD2
CASSLQAGVSDTQYF | TGCGCCAGCAGCTTGCAAGCGGGGGTATCGGATACGCAGTATTTT | few | TRBJ2-3 | TRBV5-1 | TRBD2
CASCPRGPPYNKQFF | TGTGCCAGCTGTCCCCGGGGGCCCCCCTACAATAAGCAGTTCTTC | . | TRBJ2-1 | TRBV7-9 | .
CASGGRGSYNEQFF | TGCGCCAGCGGGGGCCGGGGATCCTACAATGAGCAGTTCTTC | . | TRBJ2-1 | TRBV5-1 | .
CASSLTGVETQYF | TGTGCCAGCAGTCTGACAGGGGTAGAGACCCAGTACTTC | . | TRBJ2-5 | TRBV6-5 | TRBD1
CASSPLGGMNTEAFF | TGTGCCAGCAGTCCCTTGGGTGGTATGAACACTGAAGCTTTCTTT | . | TRBJ1-1 | TRBV27 | .
CSASPGGRGELFF | TGCAGTGCTAGTCCAGGGGGACGCGGGGAGCTGTTTTTT | few | TRBJ2-2 | TRBV20-1 | TRBD1
CASSTGTRQSNEKLFF | TGTGCCAGCAGTACCGGGACCAGACAAAGTAATGAAAAACTGTTTTTT | . | TRBJ1-4 | TRBV7-2 | .
CSVVEVDTQYF | TGCAGCGTTGTGGAGGTGGATACGCAGTATTTT | . | TRBJ2-3 | TRBV29-1 | .
CSARDFGHMNTEAFF | TGCAGTGCTAGAGATTTCGGACACATGAACACTGAAGCTTTCTTT | once | TRBJ1-1 | TRBV20-1 | .
CAISASSSEAFF | TGTGCCATCAGTGCCTCCAGCAGTGAAGCTTTCTTT | few | TRBJ1-1 | TRBV10-3 | .
CASSLGQVYEQYF | TGTGCCAGCAGTCTGGGACAGGTCTACGAGCAGTACTTC | many | TRBJ2-7 | TRBV12-3/TRBV12-4 | TRBD1
CASSPTKIAGDNEQYF | TGCGCCAGCAGCCCCACCAAAATAGCGGGGGACAATGAGCAGTACTTC | few | TRBJ2-7 | TRBV4-3 | TRBD2
CSVEVNRGRGYTF | TGCAGCGTTGAGGTTAACAGGGGAAGGGGCTACACCTTC | few | TRBJ1-2 | TRBV29-1 | TRBD1
CASLGQDGYTF | TGTGCCAGCTTGGGACAGGATGGCTACACCTTC | few | TRBJ1-2 | TRBV6-6 | TRBD1
CAISESNRGGTYGYTF | TGTGCCATCAGTGAGTCGAATAGGGGTGGTACCTATGGCTACACCTTC | few | TRBJ1-2 | TRBV10-3 | .
CASSSGESSYNEQYF | TGTGCCAGCTCGAGCGGGGAGAGCTCCTACAATGAGCAGTACTTC | . | TRBJ2-7 | TRBV6-2/TRBV6-3 | TRBD2
CASSRDFPGQGDTQYF | TGTGCCAGCAGCCGGGACTTCCCGGGCCAGGGAGATACGCAGTATTTT | . | TRBJ2-3 | TRBV11-2 | .
CASSFPQGPSTDTQYF | TGTGCCAGCAGTTTTCCCCAGGGGCCTAGCACAGATACGCAGTATTTT | . | TRBJ2-3 | TRBV28 | .
CASSLVASGTGTAFF | TGTGCCAGCAGCTTAGTGGCTTCCGGGACAGGGACAGCTTTCTTT | . | TRBJ1-1 | TRBV7-2 | TRBD1
CSVGEGDNEQFF | TGCAGCGTTGGAGAGGGCGACAATGAGCAGTTCTTC | many | TRBJ2-1 | TRBV29-1 | .
CASSQRGETEAFF | TGCGCCAGCAGCCAGCGGGGGGAGACTGAAGCTTTCTTT | many | TRBJ1-1 | TRBV4-1 | .
CASSQDRPMTSGTQYF | TGCGCCAGCAGCCAAGATCGGCCAATGACGTCTGGGACCCAGTACTTC | once | TRBJ2-5 | TRBV4-3 | .
CASSLAETGTNYGYTF | TGTGCCAGCAGCTTAGCAGAGACAGGGACTAACTATGGCTACACCTTC | few | TRBJ1-2 | TRBV5-6 | TRBD1
CSVAGLAYEQYF | TGCAGCGTCGCGGGGCTCGCCTACGAGCAGTACTTC | . | TRBJ2-7 | TRBV29-1 | .
CSVEGDRGSYNEQYF | TGCAGCGTTGAAGGAGATAGAGGCTCCTACAATGAGCAGTACTTC | once | TRBJ2-7 | TRBV29-1 | .